These T cell receptor beta chains were read from a single sample in a study of T cell clonotyping in hematopoietic cell transplantation. Libraries were prepared by immunoSEQ multiplex PCR; TCRdb keeps only in-frame clonotypes and omits some of them. This sample has under 45,000 clones, with 88% found just once. Specimen: peripheral blood mononuclear cells. Receptors were obtained from a woman aged 40 to 50 in good health. Some clones in this sample may be carry-over from other donors' samples. Each CDR3 is given with its conserved first and last residue. Each record gives: D gene, J gene, V gene, clone size, CDR3 DNA, CDR3 protein. D genes are given only for firm matches. Not every row has a clone size; where given, it reads once, few, many or a size class.

-	TRBJ2-7	TRBV21-1	-	TGTGCCAGCGCCACCCCGACTAGCGGGAGCTCCTACGAGCAGTACTTC	CASATPTSGSSYEQYF
-	TRBJ1-2	TRBV30	-	TGTGCCTGGAGAATGGGGCAGTCCAACTATGGCTACACCTTC	CAWRMGQSNYGYTF
-	TRBJ2-2	TRBV2	-	TGTGCCAGCAGTGACCTCTTCCGGACCGGGGAGCTGTTTTTT	CASSDLFRTGELFF
-	TRBJ2-7	TRBV29-1	-	TGCAGCGTTGCTTCGAGACGGGTATCCTACGAGCAGTACTTC	CSVASRRVSYEQYF
-	TRBJ1-1	TRBV5-1	-	TGCGCCAGCAGCTTGGAAGGCTATGAAGCTTTCTTT	CASSLEGYEAFF
-	TRBJ2-1	TRBV4-1	-	TGCGCCAGCAGCCAAGAAGGGGAATACAATGAGCAGTTCTTC	CASSQEGEYNEQFF
TRBD1	TRBJ1-1	TRBV27	-	TGTGCCAGCAGGGCTACAGGGGGATGGGAGGCTTTCTTT	CASRATGGWEAFF
TRBD2	TRBJ2-7	TRBV7-9	-	TGTGCCAGCAGCTCCCTTATAGCGGGAGGTTCCTACGAGCAGTACTTC	CASSSLIAGGSYEQYF
TRBD2	TRBJ2-3	TRBV29-1	-	TGCAGCGTTGTAGCAGCGGGAGGGAGCACAGATACGCAGTATTTT	CSVVAAGGSTDTQYF
-	TRBJ1-2	TRBV7-2	-	TGTGCCAGCAGCCCTGGCGGGGGGCCCCCAAACTATGGCTACACCTTC	CASSPGGGPPNYGYTF
TRBD1	TRBJ2-3	TRBV29-1	-	TGCAGCGTTGGGGACAGGGAGGGGGGTACGCAGTATTTT	CSVGDREGGTQYF
-	TRBJ2-7	TRBV9	-	TGTGCCAGCAGTGGGAGGGGGCAATCCTACGAGCAGTACTTC	CASSGRGQSYEQYF
-	TRBJ2-7	TRBV18	once	TGTGCCAGCTCGAGAGACAGATCCCTTTGGGAGCAGTACTTC	CASSRDRSLWEQYF
-	TRBJ2-5	TRBV28	-	TGTGCCAGCAGTTTTACGGGGCGCGGAGAGACCCAGTACTTC	CASSFTGRGETQYF
-	TRBJ1-4	TRBV28	-	TGTGCCAGCAGAGAGAGGGTGGAAAAACTGTTTTTT	CASRERVEKLFF
-	TRBJ1-2	TRBV6-1	-	TGTGCCAGCAGTGAATACCCAGACGGCCGGGGGTCTGATGGCTACACCTTC	CASSEYPDGRGSDGYTF
TRBD2	TRBJ2-1	TRBV11-3	-	TGTGCCAGCAGCTCGGGACTAGGATACAATGAGCAGTTCTTC	CASSSGLGYNEQFF
TRBD1	TRBJ2-1	TRBV15	-	TGTGCCACCAGCAGACCGGGACAGAGAGCGTACAATGAGCAGTTCTTC	CATSRPGQRAYNEQFF